Many counts were recorded for the clone carrying this TCR beta chain. The target antigen is unknown. Coverage ceases 3 residues before the CDR3 finishes, and the germline J gene fills in the end. Germline V gene sequence: CDR1 LNHDA, CDR2 SQIVND (reference sequence). Deletions cut 5 bases from V and 4 bases from J, with 18 bases between. CDR3 length: 16 amino acids. The sample belongs to a study of T cell clonality in common variable immunodeficiency. Study-wide points: CVID patient heterogeneity limited repertoire-clinical complication correlations. What drives increased CVID clonality needs T cell subpopulation sequencing.

Only in-frame clones appear in the TCRdb table, and some are missing; sequencing was by immunoSEQ multiplex PCR. The sample holds around 52,000 clones, and no clone turns up only once. V usage is TRBV19 and J usage is TRBJ1-5; the D gene is possibly TRBD1 (6 bases). This TCR was recovered from a person between 18 and 75 years old in good health. The sample was peripheral blood mononuclear cells. The CDR3 DNA, read in part, is TGTGCCAGTAGTTCCCGCCCGACAGGCCGGAATCAGCCC. This sequence encodes CASSSRPTGRNQP. The CDR3 in its entirety is CASSSRPTGRNQPQHF.